The rows below give T cell receptor beta chains drawn from one sample of a study of T cells in Graves' hyperthyroidism and ophthalmopathy. TCRdb analysed the multiplex PCR reads with MiXCR anew, one entry per CDR3 protein. Here the sample spans just under 750,000 distinct CDR3 sequences, approximately 40% being singletons. What was sequenced was blood. All receptors come from a woman between 40 and 55 years old with Graves' hyperthyroidism. CDR3s include the opening cysteine and the closing phenylalanine or tryptophan. Fields, in order: D gene, clone size, V gene, CDR3 protein. D genes are given only for firm matches. Rows give clone size only sometimes, using once, few, many, or a class for an expanded clone.

d_gene: TRBD2; abundance: .; v_gene: TRBV7-3; CDR3aa: CASSLRAGEGNEQFF
d_gene: .; abundance: many; v_gene: TRBV10-2; CDR3aa: CASSEVGRMNTEAFF
d_gene: .; abundance: .; v_gene: TRBV10-3; CDR3aa: CAISDRPTDTQYF
d_gene: .; abundance: many; v_gene: TRBV15; CDR3aa: CATSNHRVEPQHF
d_gene: TRBD2; abundance: .; v_gene: TRBV7-2; CDR3aa: CASSLLAGSQGTQYF
d_gene: TRBD1; abundance: few; v_gene: TRBV15; CDR3aa: CATSSPDRGANEKLFF
d_gene: .; abundance: .; v_gene: TRBV29-1; CDR3aa: CSVAGGVTEAFF
d_gene: .; abundance: many; v_gene: TRBV7-3; CDR3aa: CASSLERDSPLHF
d_gene: .; abundance: few; v_gene: TRBV12-3/TRBV12-4; CDR3aa: CASSFTPGDTEAFF
d_gene: .; abundance: many; v_gene: TRBV19; CDR3aa: CASSPRGNEAFF
d_gene: .; abundance: many; v_gene: TRBV7-2; CDR3aa: CASSLVLRDNYGYTF
d_gene: .; abundance: many; v_gene: TRBV10-3; CDR3aa: CATAGRKNTEAFF
d_gene: .; abundance: .; v_gene: TRBV6-5; CDR3aa: CASSYLGNSYGYTF
d_gene: TRBD2; abundance: .; v_gene: TRBV20-1; CDR3aa: CSARPPGREGLGEQYF
d_gene: TRBD1; abundance: .; v_gene: TRBV5-4; CDR3aa: CASSPGTGLSEAFF
d_gene: .; abundance: .; v_gene: TRBV28; CDR3aa: CASSLTLSSPGSGGYTF
d_gene: .; abundance: once; v_gene: TRBV20-1; CDR3aa: CSLRFGRITEAFF
d_gene: TRBD1; abundance: few; v_gene: TRBV6-5; CDR3aa: CASSYGAQGAYGYTF
d_gene: .; abundance: .; v_gene: TRBV20-1; CDR3aa: CSPFSRVGTEAFF
d_gene: TRBD1; abundance: .; v_gene: TRBV20-1; CDR3aa: CSARPPDRGSRLDGYTF
d_gene: .; abundance: few; v_gene: TRBV7-9; CDR3aa: CASSLERVSTDTQYF
d_gene: .; abundance: few; v_gene: TRBV29-1; CDR3aa: CSVVENVEAFF
d_gene: .; abundance: .; v_gene: TRBV7-9; CDR3aa: CASGGDIRDFSTNEKLFF
d_gene: TRBD1; abundance: many; v_gene: TRBV7-9; CDR3aa: CASSPRQGGFTYQETQYF
d_gene: .; abundance: .; v_gene: TRBV19; CDR3aa: CAGSFGGTEGEQYF
d_gene: .; abundance: .; v_gene: TRBV3-1; CDR3aa: CASSQAGTAFDAFF
d_gene: .; abundance: many; v_gene: TRBV2; CDR3aa: CASSTPDSYSGNTIYF
d_gene: TRBD1; abundance: many; v_gene: TRBV7-9; CDR3aa: CASSETGIGETQYF
d_gene: .; abundance: many; v_gene: TRBV24-1; CDR3aa: CATSGQVYTGELFF
d_gene: .; abundance: many; v_gene: TRBV29-1; CDR3aa: CSVGTSDRYEQYF
d_gene: .; abundance: .; v_gene: TRBV10-1; CDR3aa: CASSDFGGTGANVLTF
d_gene: TRBD1; abundance: .; v_gene: TRBV25-1; CDR3aa: CASSSERDRAYGNTIYF
d_gene: TRBD1; abundance: .; v_gene: TRBV20-1; CDR3aa: CSASPTDRVTEAFF
d_gene: TRBD1; abundance: .; v_gene: TRBV6-6; CDR3aa: CASGYRGPNTEAFF
d_gene: .; abundance: .; v_gene: TRBV12-3/TRBV12-4; CDR3aa: CASSLDSTVGLFF
d_gene: TRBD1; abundance: few; v_gene: TRBV28; CDR3aa: CASSSLPGQGQTQYF
d_gene: .; abundance: .; v_gene: TRBV7-9; CDR3aa: CASRPERGGEKLFF
d_gene: .; abundance: few; v_gene: TRBV4-2; CDR3aa: CASSQEPRGGYTF
d_gene: .; abundance: .; v_gene: TRBV12-3/TRBV12-4; CDR3aa: CASSITREGEQYF
d_gene: .; abundance: few; v_gene: TRBV6-5; CDR3aa: CASSYFGQLNYGYTF
d_gene: .; abundance: .; v_gene: TRBV29-1; CDR3aa: CSARFEDLGEQYF
d_gene: .; abundance: many; v_gene: TRBV7-2; CDR3aa: CASSLASFETQYF
d_gene: .; abundance: few; v_gene: TRBV12-5; CDR3aa: CASGLWPPNTIYF
d_gene: TRBD1; abundance: .; v_gene: TRBV10-3; CDR3aa: CASSRQGAGRNTIYF
d_gene: .; abundance: .; v_gene: TRBV6-5; CDR3aa: CASSYLKAGTYEQYF